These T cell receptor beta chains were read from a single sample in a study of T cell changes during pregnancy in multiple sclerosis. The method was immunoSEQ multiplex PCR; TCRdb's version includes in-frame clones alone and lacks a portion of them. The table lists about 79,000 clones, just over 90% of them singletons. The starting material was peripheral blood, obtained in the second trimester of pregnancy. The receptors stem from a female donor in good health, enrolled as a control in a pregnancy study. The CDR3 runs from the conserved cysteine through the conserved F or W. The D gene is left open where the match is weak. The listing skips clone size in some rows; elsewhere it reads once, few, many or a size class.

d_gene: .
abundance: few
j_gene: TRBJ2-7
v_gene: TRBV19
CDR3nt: TGTGCCAGTAGTGACCGGGACTTTGGATACGAGCAGTACTTC
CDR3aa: CASSDRDFGYEQYF

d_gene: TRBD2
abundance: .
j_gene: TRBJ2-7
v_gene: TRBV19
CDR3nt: TGTGCCAGTAGTATAAGCGGAAGCGGGGGGATCTACGAGCAGTACTTC
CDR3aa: CASSISGSGGIYEQYF

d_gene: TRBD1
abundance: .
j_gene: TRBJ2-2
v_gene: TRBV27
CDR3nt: TGTGCCAGCAGTATACAGGGGGCGCCCACCGGGGAGCTGTTTTTT
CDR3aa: CASSIQGAPTGELFF

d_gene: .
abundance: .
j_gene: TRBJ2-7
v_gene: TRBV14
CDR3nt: TGTGCCAGCAGCCCGGCAGGCGACTACGAGCAGTACTTC
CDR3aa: CASSPAGDYEQYF

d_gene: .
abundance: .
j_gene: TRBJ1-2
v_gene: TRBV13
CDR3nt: TGTGCCAGCAGCTTAGCAGGGGACAACTATGGCTACACCTTC
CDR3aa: CASSLAGDNYGYTF

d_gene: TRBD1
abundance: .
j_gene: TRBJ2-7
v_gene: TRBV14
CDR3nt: TGTGCCAGCAGCCAGGGACAGGGGCACAACTACGAGCAGTACTTC
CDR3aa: CASSQGQGHNYEQYF

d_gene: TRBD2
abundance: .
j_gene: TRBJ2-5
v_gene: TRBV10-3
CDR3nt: TGTGCCATCAGTGACGGGGGCCCCAGCGGGGGGGTGGAGACCCAGTACTTC
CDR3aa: CAISDGGPSGGVETQYF

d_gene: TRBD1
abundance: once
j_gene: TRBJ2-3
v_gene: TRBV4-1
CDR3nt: TGCGCCAGCAGCCAAGACGACAGGGTTTGGCCAGATACGCAGTATTTT
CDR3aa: CASSQDDRVWPDTQYF

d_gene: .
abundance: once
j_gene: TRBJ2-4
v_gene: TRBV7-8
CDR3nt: TGTGCCAGCAGCCAGGACAGGGAGGGCATTCAGTACTTC
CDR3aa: CASSQDREGIQYF

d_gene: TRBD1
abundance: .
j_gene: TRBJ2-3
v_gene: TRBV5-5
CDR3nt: TGTGCCAGCAGCTGGGGACAGGGGACAGATACGCAGTATTTT
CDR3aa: CASSWGQGTDTQYF

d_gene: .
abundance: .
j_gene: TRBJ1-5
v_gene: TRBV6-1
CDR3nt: TGTGCCAGCAGTGAGTCGACAGGACCCATTAATCAGCCCCAGCATTTT
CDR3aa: CASSESTGPINQPQHF

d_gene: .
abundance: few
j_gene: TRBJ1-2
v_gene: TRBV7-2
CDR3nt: TGTGCCAGCAGCTTACTAGGGGGTCTTAATGGCTACACCTTC
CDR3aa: CASSLLGGLNGYTF

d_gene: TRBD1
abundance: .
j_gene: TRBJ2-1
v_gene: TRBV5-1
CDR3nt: TGCGCCAGCAGCCCGGGACAGGGGGCCGGGAATGAGCAGTTCTTC
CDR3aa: CASSPGQGAGNEQFF

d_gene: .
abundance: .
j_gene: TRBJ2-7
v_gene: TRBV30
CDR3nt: TGTGCCTGGAACCAGGGGTACGAGCAGTACTTC
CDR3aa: CAWNQGYEQYF

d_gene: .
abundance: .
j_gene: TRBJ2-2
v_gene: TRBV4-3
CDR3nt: TGCGCCAGCAGCCAAGATCGGCACGGGGGGAACACCGGGGAGCTGTTTTTT
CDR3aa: CASSQDRHGGNTGELFF

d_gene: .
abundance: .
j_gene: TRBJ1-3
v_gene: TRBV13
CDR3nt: TGTGCCAGCAGCACACAAACAGGGAGCTCTGGAAACACCATATATTTT
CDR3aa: CASSTQTGSSGNTIYF

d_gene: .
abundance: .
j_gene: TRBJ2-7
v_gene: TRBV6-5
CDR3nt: TGTGCCAGCAGTTACTCACCCCTCGGCGAGCAGTACTTC
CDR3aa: CASSYSPLGEQYF

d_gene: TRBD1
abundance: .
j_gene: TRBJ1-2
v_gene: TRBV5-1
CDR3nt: TGCGCCAGCAGCTTGGTGGGACAGGGGGTGTATGGCTACACCTTC
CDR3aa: CASSLVGQGVYGYTF

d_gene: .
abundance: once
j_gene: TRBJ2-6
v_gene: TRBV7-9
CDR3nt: TGTGCCAGCAGCTTAGGCCCCGGGGCTGGGGCCAACGTCCTGACTTTC
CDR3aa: CASSLGPGAGANVLTF

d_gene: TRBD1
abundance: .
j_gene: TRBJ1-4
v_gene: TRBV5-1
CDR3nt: TGCGCCAGCAGCCCAAAAAGGGGACAGGGGTGGGAAAAACTGTTTTTT
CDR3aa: CASSPKRGQGWEKLFF

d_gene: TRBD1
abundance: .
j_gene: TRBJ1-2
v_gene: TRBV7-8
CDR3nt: TGTGCCAGCAGCTTAGGGACAGGGAGCAACTATGGCTACACCTTC
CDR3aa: CASSLGTGSNYGYTF

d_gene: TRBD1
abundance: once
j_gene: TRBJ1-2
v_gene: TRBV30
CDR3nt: TGTGCCTGGAGCGCACAGGGGGCGGAGGGCTACACCTTC
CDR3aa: CAWSAQGAEGYTF

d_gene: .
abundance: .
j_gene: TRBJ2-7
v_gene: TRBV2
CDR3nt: TGTGCCAGCAGTTCCGGGACATCCTTCTCCTACGAGCAGTACTTC
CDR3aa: CASSSGTSFSYEQYF

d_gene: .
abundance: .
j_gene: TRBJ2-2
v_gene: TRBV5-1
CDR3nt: TGCGCCAGCAGATTGGAGGGGGCAACCGGGGAGCTGTTTTTT
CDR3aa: CASRLEGATGELFF

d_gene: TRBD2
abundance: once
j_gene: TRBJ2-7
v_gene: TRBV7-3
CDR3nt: TGTGCCAGCAGCGAAGGACTAGCCTACGAGCAGTACTTC
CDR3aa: CASSEGLAYEQYF

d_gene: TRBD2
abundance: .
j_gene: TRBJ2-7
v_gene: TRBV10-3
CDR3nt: TGTGCCATCAGTGAGTCGGGGCGGGGGGGAGCCTACGAGCAGTACTTC
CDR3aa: CAISESGRGGAYEQYF

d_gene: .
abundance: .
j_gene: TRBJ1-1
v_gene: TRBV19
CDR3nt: TGTGCCAGTAGTATCTTGGGGGCCGCCACTGAAGCTTTCTTT
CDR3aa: CASSILGAATEAFF

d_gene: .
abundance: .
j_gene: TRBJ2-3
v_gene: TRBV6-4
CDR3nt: TGTGCCAGCAGTGACAACGGGGAATCAGATACGCAGTATTTT
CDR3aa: CASSDNGESDTQYF

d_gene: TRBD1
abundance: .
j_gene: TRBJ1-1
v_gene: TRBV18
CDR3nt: TGTGCCAGCTCACAGAGGACAGGGGGGAACACTGAAGCTTTCTTT
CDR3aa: CASSQRTGGNTEAFF

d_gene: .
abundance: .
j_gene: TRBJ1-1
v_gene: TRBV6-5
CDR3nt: TGTGCCAGCATTAGCCCGGGAAACACTGAAGCTTTCTTT
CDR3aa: CASISPGNTEAFF

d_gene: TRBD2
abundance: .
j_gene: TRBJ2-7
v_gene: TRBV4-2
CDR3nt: TGTGCCAGCAGCCGAGCTAGCGGGGGGGCCTACGAGCAGTACTTC
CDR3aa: CASSRASGGAYEQYF